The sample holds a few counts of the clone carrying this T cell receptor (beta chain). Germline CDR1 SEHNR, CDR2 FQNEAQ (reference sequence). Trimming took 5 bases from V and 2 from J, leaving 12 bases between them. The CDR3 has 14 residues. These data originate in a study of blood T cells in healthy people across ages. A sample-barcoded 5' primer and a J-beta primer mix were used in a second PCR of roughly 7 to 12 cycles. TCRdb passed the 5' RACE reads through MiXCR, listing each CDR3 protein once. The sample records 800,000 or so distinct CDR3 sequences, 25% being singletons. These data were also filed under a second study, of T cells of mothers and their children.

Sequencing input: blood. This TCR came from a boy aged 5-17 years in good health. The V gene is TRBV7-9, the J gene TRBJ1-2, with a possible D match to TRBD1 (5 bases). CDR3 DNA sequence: TGTGCCAGCAGCCGCAGGGAGCTAAACTATGGCTACACCTTC. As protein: CASSRRELNYGYTF.